This T cell receptor (beta chain) originates from a study of CD8 T cells in ankylosing spondylitis. Each CDR3 protein is one row after TCRdb ran MiXCR on the 5' RACE reads. Of about 160,000 distinct CDR3 sequences listed, under 45% were seen once; the top ten hold about 15%. The CDR3 covers 13 residues. Germline V gene data show CDR1 as DFQATT and CDR2 as SNEGSKA (reference sequence). V was trimmed by 4 bases and J by 5 bases, leaving 11 bases between them. This sequence was found in a male donor with ankylosing spondylitis. This chain connects TRBV20-1 to TRBJ2-2, with D tentatively TRBD1 (5 bases). The sample taken for sequencing was synovial fluid, either unsorted or a sorted T cell fraction (not recorded which). The CDR3 sequence is CSATGWGTGELFF. The DNA of the CDR3 is TGCAGTGCTACAGGGTGGGGTACCGGGGAGCTGTTTTTT.